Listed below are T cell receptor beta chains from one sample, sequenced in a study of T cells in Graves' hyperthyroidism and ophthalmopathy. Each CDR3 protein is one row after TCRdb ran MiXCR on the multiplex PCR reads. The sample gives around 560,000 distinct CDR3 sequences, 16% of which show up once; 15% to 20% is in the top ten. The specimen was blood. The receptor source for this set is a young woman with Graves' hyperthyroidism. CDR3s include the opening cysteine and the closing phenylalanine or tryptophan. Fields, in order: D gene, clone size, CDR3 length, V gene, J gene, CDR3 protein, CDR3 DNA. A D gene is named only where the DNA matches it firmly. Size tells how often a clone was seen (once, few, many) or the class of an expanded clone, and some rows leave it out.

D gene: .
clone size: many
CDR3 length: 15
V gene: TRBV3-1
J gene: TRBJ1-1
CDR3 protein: CASSQRGQPNTEAFF
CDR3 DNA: TGTGCCAGCAGCCAACGGGGACAACCGAACACTGAAGCTTTCTTT

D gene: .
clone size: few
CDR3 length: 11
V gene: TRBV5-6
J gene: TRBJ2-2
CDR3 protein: CASIRAGELFF
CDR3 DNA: TGTGCCAGCATACGGGCCGGGGAGCTGTTTTTT

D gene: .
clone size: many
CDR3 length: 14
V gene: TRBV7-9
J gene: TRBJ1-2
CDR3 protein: CASSLGQPNYGYTF
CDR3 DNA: TGTGCCAGCAGCTTAGGACAGCCGAACTATGGCTACACCTTC

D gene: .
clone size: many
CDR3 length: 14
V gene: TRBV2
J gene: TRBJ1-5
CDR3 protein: CASSEESSNQPQHF
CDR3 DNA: TGTGCCAGCAGTGAGGAGTCTAGCAATCAGCCCCAGCATTTT

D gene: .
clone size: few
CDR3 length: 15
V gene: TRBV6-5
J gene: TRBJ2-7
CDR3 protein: CASSFRGASTNEQYF
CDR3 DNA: TGTGCCAGCAGTTTCAGGGGCGCAAGTACGAACGAGCAGTACTTC

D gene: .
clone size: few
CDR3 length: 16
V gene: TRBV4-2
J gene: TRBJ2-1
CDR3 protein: CASSQDPGTGGDEQFF
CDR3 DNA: TGTGCCAGCAGCCAAGACCCCGGGACTGGAGGCGATGAGCAGTTCTTC

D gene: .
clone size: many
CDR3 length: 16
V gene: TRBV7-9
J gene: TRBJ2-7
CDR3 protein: CASSTEPGWISYEQYF
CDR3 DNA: TGTGCCAGCAGCACAGAACCCGGATGGATCTCCTACGAGCAGTACTTC

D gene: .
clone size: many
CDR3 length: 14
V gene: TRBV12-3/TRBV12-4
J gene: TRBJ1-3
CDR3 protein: CASSFIYSGNTIYF
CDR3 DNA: TGTGCCAGCAGTTTCATCTACTCTGGAAACACCATATATTTT

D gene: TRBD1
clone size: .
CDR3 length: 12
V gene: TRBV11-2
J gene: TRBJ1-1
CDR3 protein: CASSRQGVEAFF
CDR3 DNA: TGTGCCAGCAGCCGACAGGGAGTTGAAGCTTTCTTT

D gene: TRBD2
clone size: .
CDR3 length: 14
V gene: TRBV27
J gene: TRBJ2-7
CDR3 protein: CASSYGLASYEQYF
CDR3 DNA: TGTGCCAGCAGTTACGGACTAGCATCCTACGAGCAGTACTTC

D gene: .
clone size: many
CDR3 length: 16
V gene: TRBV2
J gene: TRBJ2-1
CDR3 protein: CASSERSAVRIYEQFF
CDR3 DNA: TGTGCCAGCAGTGAACGATCTGCGGTGAGGATCTATGAGCAGTTCTTC

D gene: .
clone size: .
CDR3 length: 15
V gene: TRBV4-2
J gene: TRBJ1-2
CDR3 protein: CASSQSSEGGYGYTF
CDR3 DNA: TGTGCCAGCAGCCAATCCTCCGAAGGAGGGTATGGCTACACCTTC

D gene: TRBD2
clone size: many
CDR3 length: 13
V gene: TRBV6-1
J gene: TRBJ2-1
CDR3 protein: CASRTSDYNEQFF
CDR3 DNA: TGTGCCAGCCGGACTAGCGACTACAATGAGCAGTTCTTC

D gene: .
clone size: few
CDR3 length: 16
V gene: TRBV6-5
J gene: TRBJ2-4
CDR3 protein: CASSYSSGIAKNIQYF
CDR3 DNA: TGTGCCAGCAGTTACTCATCCGGGATAGCCAAAAACATTCAGTACTTC

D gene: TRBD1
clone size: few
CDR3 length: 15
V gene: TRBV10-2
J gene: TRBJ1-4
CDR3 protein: CASSESDRLREKLFF
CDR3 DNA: TGCGCCAGCAGTGAGTCGGACAGGTTAAGGGAAAAACTGTTTTTT

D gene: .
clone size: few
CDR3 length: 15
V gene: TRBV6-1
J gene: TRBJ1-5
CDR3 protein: CASSEVWGGNQPQHF
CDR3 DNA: TGTGCCAGCAGTGAAGTTTGGGGTGGCAATCAGCCCCAGCATTTT

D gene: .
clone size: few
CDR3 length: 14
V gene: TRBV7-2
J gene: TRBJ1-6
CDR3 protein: CASSLGRVGAPLHF
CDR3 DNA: TGTGCCAGCAGCTTAGGCAGGGTCGGGGCACCCCTCCACTTT

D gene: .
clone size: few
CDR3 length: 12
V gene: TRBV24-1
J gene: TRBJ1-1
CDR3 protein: CATMGGRGEAFF
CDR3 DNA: TGTGCCACCATGGGGGGTAGGGGTGAAGCTTTCTTT

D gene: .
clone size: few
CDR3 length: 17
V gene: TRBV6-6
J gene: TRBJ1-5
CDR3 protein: CASSYSGGQTSNQPQHF
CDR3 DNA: TGTGCCAGCAGTTACTCGGGGGGGCAGACTAGCAATCAGCCCCAGCATTTT

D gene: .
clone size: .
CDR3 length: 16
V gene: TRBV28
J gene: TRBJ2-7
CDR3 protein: CASRPSRGDGSDEQYF
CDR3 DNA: TGTGCCAGCAGACCCTCACGCGGGGACGGGAGTGACGAGCAGTACTTC

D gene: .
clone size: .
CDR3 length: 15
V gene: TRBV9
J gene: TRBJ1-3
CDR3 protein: CASSMSGVSGNTIYF
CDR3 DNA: TGTGCCAGCAGCATGTCCGGGGTATCCGGAAACACCATATATTTT

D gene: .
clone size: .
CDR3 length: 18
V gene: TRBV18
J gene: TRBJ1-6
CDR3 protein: CASLLGSLTVSYNSPLHF
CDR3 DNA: TGTGCCAGCTTGCTGGGGAGTCTCACGGTCTCCTATAATTCACCCCTCCACTTT

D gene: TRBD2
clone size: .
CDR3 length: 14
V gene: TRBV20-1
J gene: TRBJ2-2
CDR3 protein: CSAPASGRGGELFF
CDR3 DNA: TGCAGTGCTCCGGCTAGCGGGAGGGGCGGGGAGCTGTTTTTT

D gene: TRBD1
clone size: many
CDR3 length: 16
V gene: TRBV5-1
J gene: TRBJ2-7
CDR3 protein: CASSPWTGGRTYEQYF
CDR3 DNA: TGCGCCAGCAGCCCCTGGACAGGGGGCCGAACCTACGAGCAGTACTTC

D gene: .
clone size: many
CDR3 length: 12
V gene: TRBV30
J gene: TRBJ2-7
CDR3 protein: CAWLTVSYEQYF
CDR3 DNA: TGTGCCTGGCTGACTGTCTCCTACGAGCAGTACTTC

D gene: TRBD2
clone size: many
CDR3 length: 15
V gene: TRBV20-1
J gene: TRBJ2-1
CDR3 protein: CSAERTSGRDNEQFF
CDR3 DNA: TGCAGTGCGGAAAGGACTAGCGGGAGGGATAATGAGCAGTTCTTC

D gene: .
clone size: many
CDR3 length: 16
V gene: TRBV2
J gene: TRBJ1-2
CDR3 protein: CASSLGQPLRNYGYTF
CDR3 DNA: TGTGCCAGCTCTTTAGGACAGCCGCTACGTAACTATGGCTACACCTTC

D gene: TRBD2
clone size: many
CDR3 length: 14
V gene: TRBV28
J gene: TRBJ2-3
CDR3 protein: CASREASEIDTQYF
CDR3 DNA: TGTGCCAGCCGGGAGGCTAGCGAAATAGATACGCAGTATTTT

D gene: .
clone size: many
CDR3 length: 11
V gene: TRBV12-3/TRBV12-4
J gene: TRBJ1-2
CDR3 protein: CASGRNYGYTF
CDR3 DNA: TGTGCCAGCGGCAGGAACTATGGCTACACCTTC

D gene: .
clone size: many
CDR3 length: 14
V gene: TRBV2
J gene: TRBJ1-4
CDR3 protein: CASAPGEGNEKLFF
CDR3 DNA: TGTGCCAGCGCTCCGGGAGAAGGAAATGAAAAACTGTTTTTT

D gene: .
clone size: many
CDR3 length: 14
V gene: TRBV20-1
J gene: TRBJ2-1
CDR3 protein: CSADGRNEYNEQFF
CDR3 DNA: TGCAGTGCCGACGGGCGTAACGAATACAATGAGCAGTTCTTC

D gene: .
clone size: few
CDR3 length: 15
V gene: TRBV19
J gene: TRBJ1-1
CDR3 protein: CASSILHTSNTEAFF
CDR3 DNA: TGTGCCAGTAGTATCCTCCATACCTCGAACACTGAAGCTTTCTTT

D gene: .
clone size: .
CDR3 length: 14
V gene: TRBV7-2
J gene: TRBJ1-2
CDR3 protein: CASSPPGTPYGYTF
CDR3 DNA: TGTGCCAGCAGCCCCCCGGGGACACCTTATGGCTACACCTTC

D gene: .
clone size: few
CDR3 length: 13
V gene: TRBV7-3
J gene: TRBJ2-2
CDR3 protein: CASSLTFTGELFF
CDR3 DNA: TGTGCCAGCAGCTTAACTTTCACCGGGGAGCTGTTTTTT

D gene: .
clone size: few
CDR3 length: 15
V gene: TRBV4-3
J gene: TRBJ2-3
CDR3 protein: CASSQEKSSTDTQYF
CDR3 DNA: TGCGCCAGCAGCCAAGAGAAGAGCAGCACAGATACGCAGTATTTT

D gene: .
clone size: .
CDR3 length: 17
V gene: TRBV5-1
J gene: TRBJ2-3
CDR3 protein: CASSLAPPGGGPDTQYF
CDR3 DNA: TGCGCCAGCAGCTTGGCCCCGCCTGGAGGGGGCCCAGATACGCAGTATTTT

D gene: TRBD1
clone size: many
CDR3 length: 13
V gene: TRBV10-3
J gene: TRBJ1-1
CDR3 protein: CAIRGQENTEAFF
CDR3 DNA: TGTGCCATCAGGGGACAGGAGAACACTGAAGCTTTCTTT

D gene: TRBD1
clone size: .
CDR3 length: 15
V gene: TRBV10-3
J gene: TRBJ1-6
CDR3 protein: CAISARTGTNSPLHF
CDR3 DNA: TGTGCCATCAGTGCTCGGACAGGGACGAATTCACCCCTCCACTTT

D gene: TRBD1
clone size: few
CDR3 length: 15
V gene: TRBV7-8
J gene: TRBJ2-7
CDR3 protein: CASSPRTGPSYEQYF
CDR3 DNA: TGTGCCAGCAGCCCAAGGACAGGGCCCTCCTACGAGCAGTACTTC

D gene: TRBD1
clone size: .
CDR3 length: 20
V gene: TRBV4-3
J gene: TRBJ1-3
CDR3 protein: CASSQTFGDRVRLAGNTIYF
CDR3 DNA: TGCGCCAGCAGCCAAACGTTCGGGGACAGGGTAAGGTTAGCTGGAAACACCATATATTTT

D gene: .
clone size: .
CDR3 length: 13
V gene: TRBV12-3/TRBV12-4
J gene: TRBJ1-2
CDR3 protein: CASSVRRAYGYTF
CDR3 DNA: TGTGCCAGCAGTGTACGTCGGGCGTATGGCTACACCTTC

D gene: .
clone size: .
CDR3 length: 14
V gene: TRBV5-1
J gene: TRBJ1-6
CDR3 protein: CASSLETANSPLHF
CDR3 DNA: TGCGCCAGCAGCTTGGAAACAGCCAATTCACCCCTCCACTTT

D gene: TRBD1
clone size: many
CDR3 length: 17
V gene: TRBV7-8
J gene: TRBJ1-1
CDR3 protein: CASSSGGQGGTGIEAFF
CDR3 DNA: TGTGCCAGCAGCTCCGGAGGACAGGGGGGAACAGGCATTGAAGCTTTCTTT

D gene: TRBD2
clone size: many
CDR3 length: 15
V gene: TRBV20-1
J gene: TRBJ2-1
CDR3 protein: CSAPEAGGLFNEQFF
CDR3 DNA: TGCAGTGCCCCCGAAGCGGGAGGGCTTTTTAATGAGCAGTTCTTC

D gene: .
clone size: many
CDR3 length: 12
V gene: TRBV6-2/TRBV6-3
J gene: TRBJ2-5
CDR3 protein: CASSSLLETQYF
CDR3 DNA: TGTGCCAGCAGTTCTCTGTTGGAGACCCAGTACTTC

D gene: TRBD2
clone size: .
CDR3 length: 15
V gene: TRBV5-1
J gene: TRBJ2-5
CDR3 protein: CASSLRGGAPETQYF
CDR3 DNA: TGCGCCAGCAGCTTACGCGGGGGTGCTCCGGAGACCCAGTACTTC

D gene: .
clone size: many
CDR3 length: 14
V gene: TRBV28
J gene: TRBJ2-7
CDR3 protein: CASSLYPRGYEQYF
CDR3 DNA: TGTGCCAGCAGTTTATACCCCCGGGGCTACGAGCAGTACTTC

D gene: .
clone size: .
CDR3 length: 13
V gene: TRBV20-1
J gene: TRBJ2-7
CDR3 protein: CSATQTGIYEQYF
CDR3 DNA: TGCAGTGCTACGCAAACAGGGATATACGAGCAGTACTTC

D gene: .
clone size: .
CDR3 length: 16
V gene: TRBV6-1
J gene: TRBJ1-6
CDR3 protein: CASSEEATSSWGPLHF
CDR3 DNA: TGTGCCAGCAGTGAAGAGGCGACCTCATCTTGGGGACCCCTCCACTTT

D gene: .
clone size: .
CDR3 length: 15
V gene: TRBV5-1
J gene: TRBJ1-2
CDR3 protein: CASSLTQGSPYGYTF
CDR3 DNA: TGCGCCAGCAGCTTGACGCAGGGTAGTCCCTATGGCTACACCTTC

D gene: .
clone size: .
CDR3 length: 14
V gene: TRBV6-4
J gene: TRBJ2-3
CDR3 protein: CASSARGATDTQYF
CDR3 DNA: TGTGCCAGCAGTGCCCGGGGGGCCACAGATACGCAGTATTTT

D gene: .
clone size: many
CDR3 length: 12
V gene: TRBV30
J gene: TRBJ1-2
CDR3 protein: CAWSLEGYGYTF
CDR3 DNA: TGTGCCTGGAGTTTGGAAGGGTATGGCTACACCTTC

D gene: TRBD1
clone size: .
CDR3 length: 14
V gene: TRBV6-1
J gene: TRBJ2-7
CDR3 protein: CASAGPGQGNEQYF
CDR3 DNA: TGTGCCAGCGCGGGCCCGGGACAGGGGAACGAGCAGTACTTC

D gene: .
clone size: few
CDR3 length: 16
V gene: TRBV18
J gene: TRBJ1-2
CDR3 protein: CASSPPVQARNYGYTF
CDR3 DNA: TGTGCCAGCTCACCACCGGTCCAGGCCCGTAACTATGGCTACACCTTC

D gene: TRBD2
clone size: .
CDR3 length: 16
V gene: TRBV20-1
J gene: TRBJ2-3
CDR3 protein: CSALGLAGGSRDTQYF
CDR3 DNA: TGCAGTGCCCTGGGACTAGCGGGAGGATCTAGAGATACGCAGTATTTT